The rows below give T cell receptor beta chains drawn from one sample of a study of molecular identifiers for immune sequencing clone quantification. Each CDR3 protein gets one entry after TCRdb re-called the PCR reads with MiXCR. Of 60,000 to 75,000 distinct CDR3 sequences in the sample, under 20% were seen once. The sequenced material came from naive CD8+ T cells from blood, with Jurkat cell RNA spiked in. All receptors come from a human donor in good health. Some libraries in this study had Jurkat cell RNA spiked in. Both conserved end residues are part of each CDR3. D genes are given only for firm matches. The size of a clone is reported for some rows only, either as once, few or many, or as a class for expanded clones.

CDR3 DNA | CDR3 protein | CDR3 length | D gene | clone size | J gene | V gene
TGTGCCAGCACCCCAAGACAGGGAGCTACCTATGAGCAGTTCTTC | CASTPRQGATYEQFF | 15 | TRBD1 | many | TRBJ2-1 | TRBV7-9
TGTGCCAGCAGTCTACGGGACTCTGGGGCCAACGTCCTGACTTTC | CASSLRDSGANVLTF | 15 | NA | many | TRBJ2-6 | TRBV11-3
TGCAGTGCCCTCGACTGGGGGGAGCCGACAGATACGCAGTATTTT | CSALDWGEPTDTQYF | 15 | NA | many | TRBJ2-3 | TRBV20-1
TGTGCCAGTAGTAACGGACAGTGGCTTAATGAAAAACTGTTTTTT | CASSNGQWLNEKLFF | 15 | NA | many | TRBJ1-4 | TRBV19
TGTGCCAGCAGTGCGGGGACTAGCCTAAGCACAGGTACGCAGTATTTT | CASSAGTSLSTGTQYF | 16 | TRBD2 | NA | TRBJ2-3 | TRBV6-5
TGCAGTGCTAGAGGGAGTTGGGGGAGGGCCTACAATGAGCAGTTCTTC | CSARGSWGRAYNEQFF | 16 | TRBD2 | many | TRBJ2-1 | TRBV20-1
TGTGCCAGCAGCTTACTCCTCGGGGGCACAGATACGCAGTATTTT | CASSLLLGGTDTQYF | 15 | NA | NA | TRBJ2-3 | TRBV7-3
TGTGCCAGCAGCCAAGCTGGGACAGGGCCTACTGTCTACGAGCAGTACTTC | CASSQAGTGPTVYEQYF | 17 | TRBD1 | many | TRBJ2-7 | TRBV4-2
TGTGCCAGCAGTGAAGCTACTAGCGCCTACTACGAGCAGTACTTC | CASSEATSAYYEQYF | 15 | TRBD2 | many | TRBJ2-7 | TRBV2
TGTGCCAGCAGTTACCCGACAGTGCGGACTAACTATGGCTACACCTTC | CASSYPTVRTNYGYTF | 16 | NA | many | TRBJ1-2 | TRBV6-2/TRBV6-3
TGCGCCAGCAGTGGGCTAGCGGGACAGACTAGCACAGATACGCAGTATTTT | CASSGLAGQTSTDTQYF | 17 | TRBD2 | many | TRBJ2-3 | TRBV10-2
TGTGCCAGCAGCTCGCCCCTCGAGCAGTACTTC | CASSSPLEQYF | 11 | NA | many | TRBJ2-7 | TRBV11-2